This T cell receptor beta chain was documented in a study of T cell responses to AZD1222 COVID-19 vaccine. V lost 6 bases and J lost 4, with 12 bases in between. The CDR3 is made up of 13 amino acids. Germline CDR1 is MNHEY and CDR2 is SMNVEV (reference sequence). Libraries were prepared by immunoSEQ multiplex PCR; TCRdb keeps only in-frame clonotypes and omits some of them. The data hold 150,000 or so clones, with approximately 90% observed a single time. This specimen consisted of peripheral blood, obtained on day 0 of AZD1222 vaccination. The TCR was taken from an adult in good health. The genes are TRBV27 and TRBJ1-1, with D perhaps TRBD1 (6 bases). Here the CDR3 DNA reads TGTGCCAGCAGGTTTGAGGGGGGCACTGAAGCTTTCTTT. Protein product: CASRFEGGTEAFF.